Listed here are 28 T cell receptor beta chains from one sample, sequenced in a study of blood T cell repertoires in COVID-19 (dated by TCRdb to the early 2020s). The receptor library was made with the immunoSEQ multiplex PCR assay. This immuneACCESS table, as held by TCRdb, lists in-frame sequences with V and J called but not all clones. Of the missing ones, under half trace to an unresolved V gene in checked studies; the others have no known cause. Counted in this sample were 250,000 to 300,000 clones; approximately 89% of them appeared once. Jointly, the top ten make up 4% to 5% of the sample. The sequenced sample consisted of peripheral blood. These receptor sequences come from a woman aged 40 to 50 who had recovered from COVID-19.

V gene TRBV4-2 combines with J gene TRBJ2-7; D perhaps matches TRBD1 (6 bases). The V gene's germline CDR1 is LGHNA and CDR2 YNFKEQ. Trimming pared 0 bases from V and 3 bases from J, leaving 21 bases between. CDR3 length equals 18 residues. The CDR3: CASSQEAPTGFSNYEQYV. CDR3 nucleotides: TGTGCCAGCAGCCAAGAAGCCCCTACAGGGTTTAGTAACTACGAGCAGTACGTC.

The chain uses TRBV7-9 and TRBJ2-5; D gene ambiguous. Germline V gene lookup returns CDR1 SEHNR and CDR2 FQNEAQ (reference sequence). The CDR3 runs to 14 residues. V shed 7 bases and J shed 1 base, with 13 bases lying between them. The chain's CDR3 is CASTEEAVQETQYF. As DNA, the CDR3 is TGTGCCAGCACCGAAGAGGCGGTCCAAGAGACCCAGTACTTC.

The V and J genes are TRBV18 and TRBJ2-3; the match to TRBD2 covers 12 bases. The junction had 14 bases not matched to a gene; V was cut back by 5 bases and J by 2 bases. The CDR3 loop spans 19 amino acids. Germline V gene lookup returns CDR1 KGHSH and CDR2 LQKENI. The CDR3 coding sequence is TGTGCCAGCTCAGTTCTCGCGACTAGCGGGGGTTTTTTCACAGATACGCAGTATTTT. It specifies CASSVLATSGGFFTDTQYF. The complete variable domain, with remaining parts taken from reference TRBV18 and TRBJ2-3, reads NAGVMQNPRHLVRRRGQEARLRCSPMKGHSHVYWYRQLPEEGLKFMVYLQKENIIDESGMPKERFSAEFPKEGPSILRIQQVVRGDSAAYFCASSVLATSGGFFTDTQYFGPGTRLTVL.

V and J are TRBV18 and TRBJ2-2, with D maybe TRBD2 (5 bases). The CDR3 has 15 amino acids. Between the trimmed V and J ends, which lost 3 bases and 2 bases, there was a span of 10 bases. Germline-derived CDR1 and CDR2 are KGHSH and LQKENI. In DNA, the CDR3 is TGTGCCAGCTCACCCTCGCGGGCAAACACCGGGGAGCTGTTTTTT. This codes for CASSPSRANTGELFF.

The chain employs TRBV28 and TRBJ1-5; D ambiguous. The CDR3 extends over 12 amino acids. V was shortened by 4 bases and J by 5 bases, with 6 bases between the two germline ends. Germline V gene lookup returns CDR1 MDHEN and CDR2 SYDVKM. DNA of the CDR3: TGTGCCAGCAGTTCCGGTTATCAGCCCCAGCATTTT. Amino acid sequence: CASSSGYQPQHF.

This clone was found a few times. This chain joins TRBV12-3 or TRBV12-4 and TRBJ2-1; tentative D call: TRBD1 (6 bases). V was clipped by 2 bases and J by 8 bases, with 7 bases between them. The CDR3 contains 12 residues. The CDR3 sequence is CASSLSGDEQFF. In nucleotides, the CDR3 is TGTGCCAGCAGTTTATCAGGGGATGAGCAGTTCTTC.

The chain joins TRBV28 to TRBJ2-5; 14 nucleotides agree with TRBD2. This CDR3 has 15 residues. V gave up 4 bases and J gave up 4 bases; unmatched junction bases: 2. The germline CDR1 and CDR2 sequences are MDHEN and SYDVKM. The CDR3 coding sequence is TGTGCCAGCAGTTCGGGACTAGCGGGGGCAGAGACCCAGTACTTC. Its translation is CASSSGLAGAETQYF.

The J gene is TRBJ2-5, the V gene TRBV18, with D tentatively TRBD2 (6 bases). Germline CDR1 KGHSH, CDR2 LQKENI. Trimming shortened V by 3 bases and J by 3 bases, and 14 bases separated the two germline ends. The CDR3 covers 15 residues. CDR3 bases: TGTGCCAGCTCACCGAGGAGGGCCCGCGAAGAGACCCAGTACTTC. Amino acids: CASSPRRAREETQYF.

The chain uses TRBV28 and TRBJ2-7; 13 bases align to TRBD2. Looked up from germline, CDR1 is MDHEN and CDR2 is SYDVKM. CDR3 length: 15 amino acids. After removal of 5 bases from V and 4 bases from J, the junction contained 5 bases not matched to a gene. The CDR3 DNA sequence: TGTGCCAGCAGTACTAGCGGGGGGGCTTCATACGAGCAGTACTTC. This gives the protein CASSTSGGASYEQYF.

In this sample, this clone turned up once. The V and J genes are TRBV11-2 and TRBJ1-1; perhaps TRBD1 as D (5 bases). CDR1 and CDR2 (germline): SGHAT, FQNNGV. The length of the CDR3 is 14 residues. V gave up 2 bases and J gave up 1 base, with 8 bases separating them. CDR3 bases: TGTGCCAGCAGCTTATCAGGGAAGAACACTGAAGCTTTCTTT. Amino acids: CASSLSGKNTEAFF. Supplemented by reference TRBV11-2 and TRBJ1-1, the full variable domain reads EAGVAQSPRYKIIEKRQSVAFWCNPISGHATLYWYQQILGQGPKLLIQFQNNGVVDDSQLPKDRFSAERLKGVDSTLKIQPAKLEDSAVYLCASSLSGKNTEAFFGQGTRLTVV.

The genes are TRBV19 and TRBJ2-1; D call uncertain. V shed 4 bases and J shed 4 bases, with 8 bases lying between them. The CDR3 loop spans 13 amino acids. The V gene's germline CDR1 is LNHDA and CDR2 SQIVND (reference sequence). CDR3 bases: TGTGCCAGTAGTAGGAGCCGGTACAATGAGCAGTTCTTC. Its translation is CASSRSRYNEQFF.

This sequence joins TRBV15 and TRBJ2-1, with TRBD2 as a possible D gene (5 bases). Germline CDR1 reads LNHNV; CDR2 reads YYDKDF (reference sequence). The CDR3 extends over 12 amino acids. The ends were cut back, 0 bases at V and 15 bases at J, with 12 bases in the middle. The CDR3 region is CATSRDGRGTFF. The CDR3 region has the DNA TGTGCCACCAGCAGAGATGGGAGAGGAACGTTCTTC.

The rearrangement links TRBV25-1 to TRBJ1-2; D unresolved. Germline CDR1 and CDR2: MGHDK and SYGVNS. The CDR3 totals 12 residues. The germline V and J ends were trimmed by 6 bases and 4 bases, with 9 bases remaining between them. The CDR3 here is CASSHSSYGYTF. CDR3 bases: TGTGCCAGCAGCCATTCCAGCTATGGCTACACCTTC.

This rearrangement joins TRBV28 to TRBJ1-2, with TRBD1 as a possible D gene (5 bases). The CDR3 length is 17 residues. Germline V CDR1 and CDR2: MDHEN, SYDVKM. V was trimmed by 6 bases and J by 5 bases, leaving 25 bases between them. CDR3 sequence: CASSMSALTGGVYGYTF. The DNA of the CDR3 is TGTGCCAGCAGCATGTCCGCCCTGACGGGAGGGGTTTATGGCTACACCTTC.

This chain joins TRBV5-6 and TRBJ1-5; 7 bases are a match to TRBD1. Germline trimming cut 4 bases from V and 4 bases from J; bases unmatched to any gene: 8. Germline values: CDR1 SGHDT, CDR2 YYEEEE. The CDR3 length is 15 residues. The CDR3 reads CASSRGTEFNQPQHF. The CDR3 nucleotides are TGTGCCAGCAGCCGGGGGACAGAATTTAATCAGCCCCAGCATTTT.

V and J are TRBV6-5 and TRBJ2-1, with 8 bases fitting TRBD2. Germline-derived CDR1 and CDR2 are MNHEY and SVGAGI. V trimming: 10 bases; J trimming: 1 base; junction bases outside the gene matches: 3. This CDR3 is 13 amino acids long. The DNA of the CDR3 is TGTGCCACCCGACTAGCGTCCTACAATGAGCAGTTCTTC. It encodes CATRLASYNEQFF.

This chain joins TRBV2 and TRBJ2-1; D remains ambiguous. CDR1 and CDR2 (germline): SNHLY, FYNNEI. V was clipped by 2 bases and J by 5 bases, with 10 bases between them. The CDR3 totals 14 residues. CDR3 protein: CASSELYVNNEQFF. The CDR3 DNA follows: TGTGCCAGCAGTGAACTCTACGTGAACAATGAGCAGTTCTTC.

The chain carries TRBV5-4 and TRBJ2-7; 10 bases match TRBD2. This CDR3 is built from 15 residues. Unmatched junction bases numbered 6, after V lost 3 bases and J lost 3 bases. Germline V lookup: CDR1 SGHNT, CDR2 YYREEE (reference sequence). CDR3 bases: TGTGCCAGCAGCTCGCCGGGACTAGCGAGCTACGAGCAGTACGTC. Translating it yields CASSSPGLASYEQYV.

This rearrangement joins TRBV3-1 (or the pseudogene TRBV3-2) to TRBJ1-6, with D unclear. The V and J ends lost 4 bases and 7 bases respectively, with 11 bases between them. This CDR3 comprises 14 residues. Germline CDR1 and CDR2: LGHDT and YNNKEL (reference sequence). CDR3 protein: CASSLHEENSPLHF. The CDR3 region has the DNA TGTGCCAGCAGCCTCCACGAGGAAAATTCACCCCTCCACTTT.

V is TRBV6-5 and J is TRBJ1-1; the D is unclear. The germline V and J ends were trimmed by 2 bases and 4 bases, with 8 bases remaining between them. CDR1 and CDR2 (germline): MNHEY, SVGAGI. The CDR3 sequence is 13 residues long. In DNA, the CDR3 is TGTGCCAGCAGTTACGCGGTAGCCACTGAAGCTTTCTTT. Amino acid sequence: CASSYAVATEAFF.

This clone was counted once. CDR3 coding DNA: TGTGCCAGCAGCCAAGTGAGTCTGCAAGGGGCCGCGAACCTTTTAAGGGGAAACACCATATATTTT. Amino acid sequence: CASSQVSLQGAANLLRGNTIYF. This chain links TRBV3-1 (or the pseudogene TRBV3-2) with TRBJ1-3, with D possibly TRBD1 on 5 matching bases. This CDR3 has 22 amino acids. Germline CDR1 reads LGHDT; CDR2 reads YNNKEL (reference sequence). V dropped 1 base and J dropped 4 bases, with 32 bases sitting between them.

The sample holds one count of this clone. The V call is TRBV19, the J call TRBJ1-6; no firm D call. V shed 4 bases and J shed 5 bases, with 6 bases lying between them. There are 13 residues in the CDR3. Germline CDR1 LNHDA, CDR2 SQIVND (reference sequence). CDR3 in DNA: TGTGCCAGTAGTAGACAAGATAATTCACCCCTCCACTTT. Its protein is CASSRQDNSPLHF.

V and J are TRBV30 and TRBJ2-1; 7 nucleotides match TRBD2. Germline CDR1 is GTSNPN and CDR2 is SVGIG (reference sequence). There are 12 residues in the CDR3. After removal of 2 bases from V and 6 bases from J, the junction contained 1 base not matched to a gene. The CDR3 DNA follows: TGTGCCTGGAGTTCGGGGGGCAATGAGCAGTTCTTC. It specifies CAWSSGGNEQFF. Full variable domain (outside the CDR3, taken from reference TRBV30 and TRBJ2-1): SQTIHQWPATLVQPVGSPLSLECTVEGTSNPNLYWYRQAAGRGLQLLFYSVGIGQISSEVPQNLSASRPQDRQFILSSKKLLLSDSGFYLCAWSSGGNEQFFGPGTRLTVL.

This chain joins TRBV9 and TRBJ2-1; 16 positions agree with TRBD2. This CDR3 region has 16 residues. In germline, CDR1 is SGDLS, CDR2 YYNGEE. The ends lost 7 bases at V and 9 bases at J; junction bases unmatched: 10. The CDR3: CASDSGLAGGLGEQFF. For the CDR3, the DNA is TGTGCCAGCGACTCGGGACTAGCGGGGGGGCTAGGTGAGCAGTTCTTC. The full variable domain, in which reference TRBV9 and TRBJ2-1 provide the parts outside the CDR3, is DSGVTQTPKHLITATGQRVTLRCSPRSGDLSVYWYQQSLDQGLQFLIQYYNGEERAKGNILERFSAQQFPDLHSELNLSSLELGDSALYFCASDSGLAGGLGEQFFGPGTRLTVL.

The chain combines TRBV12-3 or TRBV12-4 with TRBJ2-3; TRBD2 matches at 7 bases. Losses at the gene ends were 7 bases for V and 5 bases for J; bases not matched to a gene: 6. The CDR3 runs to 13 residues. This chain's CDR3 is CASNLRGEDTQYF. The CDR3 bases are TGTGCCAGCAACCTACGGGGGGAAGATACGCAGTATTTT.

The chain employs TRBV6-1 and TRBJ2-5; tentative D call: TRBD1 (5 bases). This CDR3 spans 13 amino acids. Germline-derived CDR1 and CDR2 are MNHNS and SASEGT. V was clipped by 0 bases and J by 5 bases, with 7 bases between them. The CDR3 region is CASSEATVETQYF. The CDR3 DNA reads as TGTGCCAGCAGTGAAGCGACAGTCGAGACCCAGTACTTC.

V is TRBV5-1 and J is TRBJ1-5, with 7 bases that match TRBD1. The CDR3 is 15 residues long. Unmatched junction bases numbered 5, after V lost 2 bases and J lost 3 bases. Germline loops: CDR1 SGHRS, CDR2 YFSETQ. CDR3 residues: CASSLGDSPNQPQHF. The CDR3 DNA follows: TGCGCCAGCAGCTTAGGGGACAGTCCCAATCAGCCCCAGCATTTT.

The V gene is TRBV10-2, the J gene TRBJ1-5; no firm D call. V was clipped by 0 bases and J by 5 bases, with 5 bases between them. The CDR3 contains 13 residues. CDR1 and CDR2 from the germline V gene are WSHSY and SAAADI. This CDR3 is CASSESSDQPQHF. As DNA, the CDR3 is TGCGCCAGCAGTGAGTCGTCAGATCAGCCCCAGCATTTT.